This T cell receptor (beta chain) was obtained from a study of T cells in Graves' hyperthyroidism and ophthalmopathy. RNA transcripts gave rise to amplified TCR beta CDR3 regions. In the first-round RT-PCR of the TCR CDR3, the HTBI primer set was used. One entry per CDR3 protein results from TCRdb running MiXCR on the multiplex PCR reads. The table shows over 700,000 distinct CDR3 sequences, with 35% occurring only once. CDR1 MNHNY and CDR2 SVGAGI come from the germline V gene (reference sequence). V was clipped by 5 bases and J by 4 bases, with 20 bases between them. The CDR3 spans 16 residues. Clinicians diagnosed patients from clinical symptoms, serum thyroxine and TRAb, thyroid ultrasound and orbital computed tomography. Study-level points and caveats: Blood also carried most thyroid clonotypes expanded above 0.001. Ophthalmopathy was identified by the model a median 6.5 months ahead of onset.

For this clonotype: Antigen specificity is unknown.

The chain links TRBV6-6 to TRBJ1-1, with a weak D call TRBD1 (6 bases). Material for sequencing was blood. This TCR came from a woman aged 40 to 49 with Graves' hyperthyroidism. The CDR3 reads CASSHPKITGTTEAFF. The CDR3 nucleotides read TGTGCCAGCAGTCATCCAAAAATCACAGGGACCACTGAAGCTTTCTTT.